The 20 T cell receptor beta chains below come from one sample, sequenced in a study of blood T cell repertoires in COVID-19. Sequenced by immunoSEQ multiplex PCR; TCRdb stores in-frame clones only, minus some. The sample includes tens of thousands of clones, around 83% of them seen just once. The sequenced material came from peripheral blood. These receptors all come from a human donor in a cohort sampled during active or convalescent COVID-19.

This clone appeared a single time. The chain recombines TRBV14 with TRBJ2-5; D ambiguous. The CDR3 length is 14 residues. Trimming removed 0 bases at V and 0 bases at J, with 5 bases between. Germline V CDR1 and CDR2: SGHDN, FVKESK. The CDR3 DNA sequence: TGTGCCAGCAGCCAAGACAGGTACCAAGAGACCCAGTACTTC. This gives the protein CASSQDRYQETQYF.

V and J are TRBV4-1 and TRBJ1-5; D is ambiguous. Trimming removed 1 base at V and 2 bases at J, with 12 bases between. CDR1 MGHRA and CDR2 YSYEKL come from the germline V gene. The CDR3 totals 16 residues. The CDR3 protein is CASSQVNPRGNQPQHF. CDR3 bases: TGCGCCAGCAGCCAAGTGAATCCGCGGGGCAATCAGCCCCAGCATTTT.

The chain joins TRBV5-1 to TRBJ2-2; TRBD2 matches 7 bases. This CDR3 has 15 residues. Germline V gives CDR1 SGHRS, CDR2 YFSETQ. J was trimmed by 5 bases and V by 2 bases; bases with no gene match: 6. This CDR3 is CASSFLAVETGELFF. The CDR3 DNA follows: TGCGCCAGCAGCTTCCTAGCGGTAGAGACCGGGGAGCTGTTTTTT.

This chain connects TRBV5-1 to TRBJ2-7; no clear D. Germline CDR1 and CDR2: SGHRS and YFSETQ. V lost 3 bases and J 0 bases, leaving 10 bases between the germline ends. The CDR3 is 14 amino acids. The CDR3 DNA reads as TGCGCCAGCAGCTCTGCAGGCAGCTCCTACGAGCAGTACTTC. Encoded protein: CASSSAGSSYEQYF.

A word on this clone: The junction does not match germline at one end; this may be a read error. The chain links TRBV19 to TRBJ1-1; 7 bases are shared with TRBD1. Germline CDR1 and CDR2: LNHDA and SQIVND (reference sequence). The CDR3 consists of 14 residues. Here the CDR3 DNA reads TGTGCCAGTAGTCTAGACAGGGAAGACACTGAAGCTTTCTTT. This encodes CASSLDREDTEAFF.

This clone showed up just a few times. At one end the junction does not follow the germline gene, possibly because of a read error. The V gene is TRBV6-1, the J gene TRBJ1-5, with D possibly TRBD1 on 5 matching bases. This CDR3 has 12 amino acids. Germline assignment: CDR1 MNHNS and CDR2 SASEGT. The CDR3 coding sequence is TGTGCCAGCAGTGAAAATCCTTGGTCCAGGGATTTT. Its protein product is CASSENPWSRDF.

J is TRBJ2-1 and V is TRBV5-8; weak D call: TRBD2 (5 bases). The ends were cut back, 0 bases at V and 9 bases at J, with 13 bases in the middle. Germline V gives CDR1 SGHTS, CDR2 YDEGEE. This CDR3 region has 14 residues. CDR3 protein: CASSLAGSHGEQFF. The CDR3 nucleotides are TGTGCCAGCAGCTTGGCGGGGTCCCACGGTGAGCAGTTCTTC.

The rearrangement links TRBV19 to TRBJ1-5; a weak D match, TRBD1 (5 bases). Germline values: CDR1 LNHDA, CDR2 SQIVND (reference sequence). The CDR3 consists of 15 residues. Trimming removed 3 bases at V and 2 bases at J, with 11 bases between. The CDR3 bases are TGTGCCAGTAGTATGGCAGGGACTGGCAATCAGCCCCAGCATTTT. It is translated as CASSMAGTGNQPQHF. Based on the CDR3 plus reference TRBV19 and TRBJ1-5, the full variable domain is DGGITQSPKYLFRKEGQNVTLSCEQNLNHDAMYWYRQDPGQGLRLIYYSQIVNDFQKGDIAEGYSVSREKKESFPLTVTSAQKNPTAFYLCASSMAGTGNQPQHFGDGTRLSIL.

The chain joins TRBV11-2 to TRBJ1-1, with a possible D match to TRBD1 (6 bases). The germline V and J ends were trimmed by 1 base and 4 bases, with 10 bases remaining between them. CDR3 length: 14 residues. From germline, CDR1 is SGHAT and CDR2 FQNNGV. CDR3 loop: CASSLGGQGTEAFF. The CDR3 DNA follows: TGTGCCAGCAGCTTAGGGGGACAAGGCACTGAAGCTTTCTTT.

The chain carries TRBV4-1 and TRBJ2-3, with TRBD2 matching over 9 bases. This CDR3 spans 15 amino acids. The germline V gene encodes CDR1 MGHRA and CDR2 YSYEKL. V trimming: 8 bases; J trimming: 5 bases; junction bases outside the gene matches: 11. The CDR3 DNA follows: TGCGCCAGCCGCCGGGCTAGCGGGATGAGAGATACGCAGTATTTT. It specifies CASRRASGMRDTQYF.

This clone occurred once. This rearrangement joins TRBV6-2 or TRBV6-3 to TRBJ1-5, with 9 bases fitting TRBD1. The ends lost 6 bases at V and 5 bases at J; junction bases unmatched: 8. This CDR3 comprises 15 residues. Per the germline V gene, CDR1 is MNHEY and CDR2 is SVGEGT. CDR3 sequence: CASRYTQGADQPQHF. The CDR3 DNA reads as TGTGCCAGCAGGTACACACAGGGGGCCGATCAGCCCCAGCATTTT.

There are a few counts of this clone. The genes are TRBV9 and TRBJ2-5; TRBD2 matches 9 bases. The length of the CDR3 is 14 residues. CDR1 is SGDLS and CDR2 is YYNGEE in the germline V gene. J was trimmed by 5 bases and V by 2 bases; bases with no gene match: 4. The CDR3 is CASSVSGTSETQYF. CDR3 coding DNA: TGTGCCAGCAGCGTGTCCGGGACTAGCGAGACCCAGTACTTC.

The gene calls are TRBV7-9 and TRBJ1-6; no reliable D call. V was trimmed by 3 bases and J by 8 bases, leaving 8 bases between them. Germline CDR1 reads SEHNR; CDR2 reads FQNEAQ (reference sequence). The CDR3 length is 13 residues. The CDR3 DNA reads as TGTGCCAGCAGCTTGCAGGATTATTCACCCCTCCACTTT. Translated, it gives CASSLQDYSPLHF.

V usage is TRBV7-2 and J usage is TRBJ2-5; 12 bases agree with TRBD2. Germline assignment: CDR1 SGHTA and CDR2 FQGNSA. Trimming removed 7 bases from V and 5 bases from J; junction bases left unmatched: 11. The CDR3 is 16 amino acids. Written as DNA, the CDR3 is TGTGCCAGCACCCTAGGAGCTAGCGGGGGGGCGGAGACCCAGTACTTC. Translated: CASTLGASGGAETQYF.

The gene calls are TRBV11-2 and TRBJ1-2; D not resolved. V lost 0 bases, J lost 4 bases, and 12 bases lay in between. CDR3 length: 15 residues. From germline, CDR1 is SGHAT and CDR2 FQNNGV. CDR3 bases: TGTGCCAGCAGCTTAGATCGCTCGAGGGTCTATGGCTACACCTTC. Protein sequence: CASSLDRSRVYGYTF.

This clone is a singleton in its sample. The CDR3 loop is CASSSGGGQINSPLHF. The CDR3 DNA is TGTGCCAGCAGCTCCGGGGGGGGGCAGATAAATTCACCCCTCCACTTT. This chain joins TRBV7-2 and TRBJ1-6; D is possibly TRBD1 (6 bases). Germline V CDR1 and CDR2: SGHTA, FQGNSA. This CDR3 has 16 amino acids. Trimming removed 4 bases at V and 7 bases at J, with 17 bases between.

The J gene is TRBJ1-3, the V gene TRBV15; D call uncertain. V was cut by 1 base and J by 1 base, with 11 bases left in between. The CDR3 is 16 amino acids. From germline, CDR1 is LNHNV and CDR2 YYDKDF (reference sequence). The CDR3 here is CATSRVQTGSGNTIYF. CDR3 coding DNA: TGTGCCACCAGCAGAGTGCAGACCGGGTCTGGAAACACCATATATTTT.

V is TRBV2 and J is TRBJ2-2; no reliable D call. The CDR3 length is 16 residues. V was trimmed by 6 bases and J by 0 bases, leaving 14 bases between them. Germline loops: CDR1 SNHLY, CDR2 FYNNEI. The CDR3 nucleotides read TGTGCCAGCAGGGCGGCGTCCAGCGCGAACACCGGGGAGCTGTTTTTT. This codes for CASRAASSANTGELFF.

This clone appeared a single time. The V and J genes are TRBV6-5 and TRBJ1-2, with D unresolved. Trimming removed 4 bases at V and 4 bases at J, with 7 bases between. Germline values: CDR1 MNHEY, CDR2 SVGAGI. This CDR3 has 12 amino acids. As DNA, the CDR3 is TGTGCCAGCAGTTCGGGAGCCTATGGCTACACCTTC. Encoded protein: CASSSGAYGYTF.

The chain joins TRBV11-2 to TRBJ2-5; no definite D call. This CDR3 has 12 residues. Germline V gene lookup returns CDR1 SGHAT and CDR2 FQNNGV. The V and J ends lost 4 bases and 3 bases respectively, with 6 bases between them. CDR3 in DNA: TGTGCCAGCAGCTCGGTGGAAGAGACCCAGTACTTC. Translated: CASSSVEETQYF.